The clone carrying this T cell receptor (beta chain) was found a few times. Its antigen is unknown. Produced via immunoSEQ multiplex PCR; TCRdb's table is partial and in-frame only. The sample holds 950,000 to 1,200,000 clones, around three quarters seen once. Germline-derived CDR1 and CDR2 are SGHRS and YFSETQ. The V and J ends lost 10 bases and 5 bases respectively, with 22 bases between them. This CDR3 has 14 residues. The data were taken from a study of shared clonotypes between healthy human individuals. The study, taken as a whole, reports: Naive subsets usually exceeded memory subsets in estimated richness. Clonotypes that were shared across a few donors made up around 5% of naive CD4 clonotypes.

The authors divided CD4+ cells into CD45RA+ naive and CD45RA-negative memory subsets. V and J are TRBV5-1 and TRBJ2-7, with D perhaps matching TRBD2 (6 bases). The sequenced sample was memory CD4+ T cells from PBMCs. Subset noted: CD45RA-negative fraction. This TCR was recovered from a man aged 18 to 29 in good health. Some clones in this sample may be carry-over from other donors' samples. The CDR3 protein is CAGVRELDFHEQYF. The CDR3 DNA sequence: TGCGCCGGGGTCCGGGAGCTGGACTTCCACGAGCAGTACTTC.